This T cell receptor beta chain stems from a study of Graves' ophthalmopathy and Graves' hyperthyroidism (dated by TCRdb to between 2018 and 2020). At the level of the whole study: Peripheral blood was collected at initial diagnosis, prior to any treatment. TCR beta repertoire signatures were used to distinguish Graves' ophthalmopathy from Graves' hyperthyroidism and to predict progression to ophthalmopathy. In total, around 140 blood samples were TCR-sequenced: approximately 42 ophthalmopathy, some 75 hyperthyroidism and some 17 hyperthyroidism-to-ophthalmopathy patients. T-cell repertoires of thyroid tissue and blood were compared in several hyperthyroidism patients. An independent validation cohort comprised around 19 hyperthyroidism patients and roughly 15 patients who later progressed from hyperthyroidism to ophthalmopathy. Once sampling was done, hyperthyroidism patients were given methimazole at a starting dose of 30 mg daily, while ophthalmopathy patients were given high-dose intravenous methylprednisolone. A discovery set of 100 or so patients (around 45 ophthalmopathy, 57 stable hyperthyroidism) was enrolled to explore V-J signatures distinguishing ophthalmopathy from hyperthyroidism. Study-level results and caveats: No statistical method was used to predetermine the sample size, and group allocation was not hidden from the investigators. In validation, the model predicted ophthalmopathy progression with more than 55% sensitivity and about 77% specificity; some twelve predicted patients were CT-confirmed with GO in a median of around 6 months. Most of the expanded thyroid clonotypes with a frequency above 0.001 were also detected in blood, and it was suggested that the thyroid immune response may be reflected by blood repertoires. The 13-signature model separated ophthalmopathy from stable hyperthyroidism with roughly 89% sensitivity and about 81% specificity in cross-validation, and 80%/75% in the test set.

With respect to this clonotype: No cognate antigen has been identified for it. Base qualities were left out, and no much larger clone turns up one base away.

Ophthalmopathy patients had moderately to severely active disease, Clinical Activity Score of at least 3, NOSPECS grade of at least 4, and disease duration under 3 months. Patients with other autoimmune diseases, uncontrolled infections, pregnancy or lactation were excluded from the study. Clinical symptoms, serum thyroxine, TRAb, thyroid ultrasound and orbital computed tomography formed the basis of the diagnosis. Using Ficoll-Paque density gradient centrifugation, PBMCs were isolated from about 9.4 ml of fresh peripheral blood. Total RNA was extracted using Trizol reagent, and RNA quality was checked on an Agilent 2100 Bioanalyzer. For repertoire sequencing, the TCR beta CDR3 regions were amplified from RNA transcripts. The first round was an RT-PCR using HTBI primers with the Qiagen OneStep RT-PCR kit, and this first round was followed by a second-round multiplex PCR, then size selection and purification. Libraries were sequenced paired-end with 100 bp reads on an Illumina HiSeq2000. The paper's data handling went like this. SOAPnuke was used for read processing, and reads with adapters, uncalled bases, a mean Phred below 15, or no exact constant-primer or identifier match were discarded. COPE v1.2.5 was used to merge the high-quality paired reads. Each unique nucleotide sequence was defined as a clonotype, and clonotypes were aligned to IMGT TRB V, D and J references with MiTCR v1.1. The analysis was limited to V-J combinations with a frequency above 0.0001, which together covered approximately 99% of repertoires. For each V-J combination, a TCR clonal expansion and chaos score was defined as the ratio of F50 clonal expansion to chaos observed in the TCRdist matrix. Welch's t-statistics and random forest were used to narrow the features down to more than 10 V-J combinations, which were then fed into a naive Bayes classifier. The similarity between thyroid and blood repertoires was quantified using the Morisita-Horn index. Through fastp at Q25 and MiXCR, TCRdb rebuilt clones from the public reads, retaining in-frame beta chains. Each CDR3 protein appears once, grouped with its most common genes and DNA. These V and J calls derive from TCRdb rather than the authors' analysis. The sample includes about 700,000 distinct CDR3 sequences, with 40% observed a single time. The ten biggest clones cover roughly 46% of the sample.

The CDR3, cysteine through phenylalanine, is 17 amino acids long. The only DNA kept is the CDR3, 51 bases in frame from the first base. Trimming takes 5 bases from V and 3 bases from J, and the germline ends sit 19 bases apart. Reading the germline V gene (reference sequence) gives CDR1 SEHNR and CDR2 FQNEAQ. Rearrangement joined TRBV7-9 to TRBJ1-4; the best D guess is TRBD1, with 6 bases matching. The sequence was collected from an adult man with Graves' ophthalmopathy. Sequences were obtained from peripheral blood. The DNA reads TGTGCCAGCAGCGTTAGTCCTGGGGGCACAGCTAATGAAAAACTGTTTTTT. Its product reads: CASSVSPGGTANEKLFF. The CDR3 plus the reference TRBV7-9 and TRBJ1-4 genes for the other parts give the full variable domain: DTGVSQNPRHKITKRGQNVTFRCDPISEHNRLYWYRQTLGQGPEFLTYFQNEAQLEKSRLLSDRFSAERPKGSFSTLEIQRTEQGDSAMYLCASSVSPGGTANEKLFFGSGTQLSVL.